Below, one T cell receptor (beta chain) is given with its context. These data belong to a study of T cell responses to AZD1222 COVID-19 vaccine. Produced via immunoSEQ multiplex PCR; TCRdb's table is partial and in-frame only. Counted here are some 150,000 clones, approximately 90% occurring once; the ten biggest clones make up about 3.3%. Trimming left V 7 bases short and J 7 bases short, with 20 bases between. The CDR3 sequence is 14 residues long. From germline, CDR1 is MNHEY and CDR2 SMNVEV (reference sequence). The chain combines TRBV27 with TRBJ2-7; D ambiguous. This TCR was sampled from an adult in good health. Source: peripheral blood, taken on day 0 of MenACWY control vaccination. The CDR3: CASNSLERVSEQYF. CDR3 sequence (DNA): TGTGCCAGCAATTCCCTCGAAAGAGTGAGTGAGCAGTACTTC.